Below, 12 T cell receptor beta chains from the same sample are listed, as sequenced in a study of blood T cells in healthy people across ages. Through a sample-barcoded 5' primer and a J-beta primer mix, a second PCR was run for 7 to 11 cycles. TCRdb passed the 5' RACE reads through MiXCR, listing each CDR3 protein once. This repertoire shows over a million distinct CDR3 sequences, roughly 45% found once; its top ten account for around 8%. Sequenced input: blood. All receptors come from a woman under 30 in good health.

The rearrangement uses TRBV14 and TRBJ2-7; 12 bases are shared with TRBD2. With 6 bases clipped from V and 7 bases from J, the junction kept 10 bases outside the gene matches. Germline lookup yields CDR1 SGHDN and CDR2 FVKESK. The CDR3 spans 15 residues. The CDR3 region has the DNA TGTGCCAGCAGTCTCGGACTAGCGGGGCCGGGGGAGCAGTACTTC. Translation gives CASSLGLAGPGEQYF.

V gene TRBV14 combines with J gene TRBJ2-1; D gene ambiguous. CDR1 SGHDN and CDR2 FVKESK come from the germline V gene. The CDR3 has 14 amino acids. Trimming left V 3 bases short and J 0 bases short, with 6 bases between. The CDR3, as DNA: TGTGCCAGCAGCCATGCGGCCTCCTACAATGAGCAGTTCTTC. Translation: CASSHAASYNEQFF.

The genes are TRBV5-1 and TRBJ1-1, with D unresolved. The CDR3 totals 15 residues. Germline CDR1 SGHRS, CDR2 YFSETQ. Deletions cut 3 bases from V and 4 bases from J, with 16 bases between. The CDR3 loop reads CASSWDQVSGTEAFF. Written as DNA, the CDR3 is TGCGCCAGCAGCTGGGATCAGGTTAGTGGCACTGAAGCTTTCTTT.

V and J are TRBV30 and TRBJ1-3, with D maybe TRBD1 (6 bases). The germline V gene has CDR1 GTSNPN and CDR2 SVGIG (reference sequence). The CDR3 sequence is 14 residues long. Trimming took 7 bases from V and 2 from J, leaving 15 bases between them. The CDR3 DNA reads as TGTGCCTCGGACCTCTGGGGGCCTGGAAACACCATATATTTT. Its translation is CASDLWGPGNTIYF.

This clonotype was recorded only once. The chain links TRBV2 to TRBJ2-7; unclear D gene. CDR1 SNHLY and CDR2 FYNNEI come from the germline V gene. V lost 2 bases, J lost 3 bases, and 17 bases lay in between. The CDR3 totals 16 residues. In nucleotides, the CDR3 is TGTGCCAGCAGTGAAAGTCGGTGGGATATGGGCTACGAGCAGTACTTC. This translates into CASSESRWDMGYEQYF.

V and J are TRBV6-6 and TRBJ1-5; TRBD1 might be the D (5 bases). Per the germline V gene, CDR1 is MNHNY and CDR2 is SVGAGI (reference sequence). Deletions cut 2 bases from V and 7 bases from J, with 12 bases between. The CDR3 consists of 14 residues. CDR3 sequence reads: CASSYIRVGQPQHF. CDR3 nucleotide sequence: TGTGCCAGCAGTTACATCAGGGTAGGGCAGCCCCAGCATTTT.

This clonotype has more than one count but fewer than ten. The chain combines TRBV6-5 with TRBJ1-2; 11 positions agree with TRBD1. The J segment lost 4 bases and the V segment lost 9 bases, leaving 7 bases of the junction unmatched. The germline V gene encodes CDR1 MNHEY and CDR2 SVGAGI. The CDR3 contains 14 residues. The CDR3 loop reads CASIKGTGGYGYTF. The CDR3 nucleotides read TGTGCCAGTATCAAGGGGACAGGGGGCTATGGCTACACCTTC.

This clonotype was found a few times. The rearrangement joins TRBV20-1 to TRBJ2-7, with D unclear. Germline lookup yields CDR1 DFQATT and CDR2 SNEGSKA (reference sequence). This CDR3 region has 13 residues. V was clipped by 6 bases and J by 0 bases, with 12 bases between them. The CDR3 bases are TGCAGTGCGCCAGCTACAAGCTCCTACGAGCAGTACTTC. Its protein product is CSAPATSSYEQYF.

This clonotype appeared many times. The rearrangement uses TRBV27 and TRBJ2-7; 9 nucleotides agree with TRBD1. This CDR3 has 14 amino acids. Trimming cost V 6 bases and J 3 bases; bases outside gene matches: 6. Germline lookup yields CDR1 MNHEY and CDR2 SMNVEV (reference sequence). DNA of the CDR3: TGTGCCAGCAGCCGAACAGGGGGCATCTACGAGCAGTACTTC. As protein: CASSRTGGIYEQYF.

The chain uses TRBV6-5 and TRBJ2-1; D not certain. The CDR3 is 14 amino acids. The V and J ends lost 0 bases and 4 bases respectively, with 7 bases between them. Germline-derived CDR1 and CDR2 are MNHEY and SVGAGI. CDR3 protein: CASSYSDAYNEQFF. DNA for the CDR3: TGTGCCAGCAGTTACTCCGACGCGTACAATGAGCAGTTCTTC.

The chain has TRBV20-1 and TRBJ1-6; D unclear. CDR3 length equals 13 residues. V lost 0 bases and J lost 3, with 3 bases in between. CDR1 is DFQATT and CDR2 is SNEGSKA in the germline V gene (reference sequence). In DNA form, the CDR3 reads TGCAGTGCTAGAGACGACTATAATTCACCCCTCCACTTT. The encoded protein is CSARDDYNSPLHF.

This clonotype was observed a few times. V is TRBV3-1 and J is TRBJ2-5, with 8 bases fitting TRBD2. The DNA matches TRBJ2-7 better at its end, which makes the J call doubtful. This CDR3 contains 13 residues. The germline gives CDR1 LGHDT, CDR2 YNNKEL (reference sequence). This CDR3 reads CASGTGGLYEQYF. CDR3 in DNA: TGTGCCTCCGGGACGGGAGGGCTATACGAGCAGTACTTC.